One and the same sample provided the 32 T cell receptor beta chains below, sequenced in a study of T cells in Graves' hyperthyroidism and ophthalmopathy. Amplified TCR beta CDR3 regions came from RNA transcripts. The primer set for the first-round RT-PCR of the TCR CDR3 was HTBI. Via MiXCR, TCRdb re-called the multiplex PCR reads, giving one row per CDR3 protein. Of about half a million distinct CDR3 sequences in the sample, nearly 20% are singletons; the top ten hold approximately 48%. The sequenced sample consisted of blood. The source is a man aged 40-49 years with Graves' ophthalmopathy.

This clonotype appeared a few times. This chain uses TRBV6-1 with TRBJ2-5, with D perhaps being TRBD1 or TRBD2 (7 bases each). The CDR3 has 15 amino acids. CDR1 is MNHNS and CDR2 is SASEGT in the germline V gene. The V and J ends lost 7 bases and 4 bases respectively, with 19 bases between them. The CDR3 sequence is CASTQGGRRGETQYF. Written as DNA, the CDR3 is TGTGCCAGCACCCAGGGGGGGCGGCGGGGAGAGACCCAGTACTTC.

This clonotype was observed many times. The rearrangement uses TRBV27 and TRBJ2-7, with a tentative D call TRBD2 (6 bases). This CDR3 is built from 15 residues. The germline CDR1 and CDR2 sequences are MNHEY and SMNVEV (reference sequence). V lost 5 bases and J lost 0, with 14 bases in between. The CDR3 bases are TGTGCCAGCAGTCCCCGCGGGGAGAGCTCCTACGAGCAGTACTTC. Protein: CASSPRGESSYEQYF.

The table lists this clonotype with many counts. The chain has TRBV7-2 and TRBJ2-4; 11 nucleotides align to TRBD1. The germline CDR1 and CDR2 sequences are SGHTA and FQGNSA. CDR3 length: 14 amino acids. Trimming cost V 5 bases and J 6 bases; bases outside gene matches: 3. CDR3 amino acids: CASSGGQGANIQYF. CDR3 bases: TGTGCCAGCAGCGGCGGACAGGGGGCAAACATTCAGTACTTC. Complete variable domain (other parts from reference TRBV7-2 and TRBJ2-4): GAGVSQSPSNKVTEKGKDVELRCDPISGHTALYWYRQSLGQGLEFLIYFQGNSAPDKSGLPSDRFSAERTGGSVSTLTIQRTQQEDSAVYLCASSGGQGANIQYFGAGTRLSVL.

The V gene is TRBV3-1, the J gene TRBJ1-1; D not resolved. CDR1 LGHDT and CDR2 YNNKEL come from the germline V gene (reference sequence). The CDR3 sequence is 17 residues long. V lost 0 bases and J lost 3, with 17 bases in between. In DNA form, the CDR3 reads TGTGCCAGCAGCCAAGAGGCTATGGGGTTTCAGGACACTGAAGCTTTCTTT. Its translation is CASSQEAMGFQDTEAFF.

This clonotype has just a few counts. Here the CDR3 reads CSAPRTGLTEAFF. The DNA for the CDR3 is TGCAGTGCTCCCCGGACAGGGTTGACTGAAGCTTTCTTT. V is TRBV20-1 and J is TRBJ1-1; 8 positions agree with TRBD1. From germline, CDR1 is DFQATT and CDR2 SNEGSKA (reference sequence). V dropped 5 bases and J dropped 5; count of bases not matched to a gene: 7. The length of the CDR3 is 13 residues.

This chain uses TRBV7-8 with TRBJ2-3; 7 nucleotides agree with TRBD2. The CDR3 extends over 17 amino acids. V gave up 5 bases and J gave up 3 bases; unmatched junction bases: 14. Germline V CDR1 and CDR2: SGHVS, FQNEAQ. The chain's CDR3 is CASSLRRGGSWTDTQYF. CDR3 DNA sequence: TGTGCCAGCAGCCTTAGGAGGGGAGGGAGTTGGACAGATACGCAGTATTTT.

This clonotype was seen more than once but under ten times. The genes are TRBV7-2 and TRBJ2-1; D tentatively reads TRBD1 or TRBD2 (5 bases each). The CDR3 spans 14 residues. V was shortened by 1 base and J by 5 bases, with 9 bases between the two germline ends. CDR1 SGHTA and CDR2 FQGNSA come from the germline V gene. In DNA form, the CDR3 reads TGTGCCAGCAGCTTAGGGGGGTTTAACAATGAGCAGTTCTTC. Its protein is CASSLGGFNNEQFF.

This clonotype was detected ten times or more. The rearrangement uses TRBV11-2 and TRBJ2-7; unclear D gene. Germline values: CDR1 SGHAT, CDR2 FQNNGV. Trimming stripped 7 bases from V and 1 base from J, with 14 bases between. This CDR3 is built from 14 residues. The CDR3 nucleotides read TGTGCCAGCACCCCCCCTTTGGGTTCCTACGAGCAGTACTTC. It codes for CASTPPLGSYEQYF.

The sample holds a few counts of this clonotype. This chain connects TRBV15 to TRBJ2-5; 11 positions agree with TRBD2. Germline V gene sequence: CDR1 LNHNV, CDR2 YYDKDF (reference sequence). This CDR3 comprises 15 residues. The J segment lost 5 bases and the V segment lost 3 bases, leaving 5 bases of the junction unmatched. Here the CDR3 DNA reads TGTGCCACCAGCAGCGGGACTAGCGGCTCGGAGACCCAGTACTTC. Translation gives CATSSGTSGSETQYF.

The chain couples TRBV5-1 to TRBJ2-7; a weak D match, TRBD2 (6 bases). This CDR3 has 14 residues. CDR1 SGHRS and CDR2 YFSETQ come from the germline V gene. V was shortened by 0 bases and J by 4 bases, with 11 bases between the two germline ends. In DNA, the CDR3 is TGCGCCAGCAGCTTGGGGGCTAGCGAGTACGAGCAGTACTTC. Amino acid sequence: CASSLGASEYEQYF.

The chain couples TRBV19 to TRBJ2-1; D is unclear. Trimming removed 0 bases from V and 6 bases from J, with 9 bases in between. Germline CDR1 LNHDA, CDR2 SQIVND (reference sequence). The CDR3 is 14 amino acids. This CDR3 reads CASSIDPISNEQFF. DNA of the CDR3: TGTGCCAGTAGTATAGATCCAATTAGCAATGAGCAGTTCTTC.

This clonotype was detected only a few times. The CDR3 reads CSAIRAGRETQYF. The CDR3 bases are TGCAGTGCTATTAGGGCGGGGAGAGAGACCCAGTACTTC. The chain employs TRBV20-1 and TRBJ2-5, with D maybe TRBD2 (6 bases). The CDR3 loop spans 13 amino acids. Trimming pared 4 bases from V and 4 bases from J, leaving 13 bases between. Germline V gene lookup returns CDR1 DFQATT and CDR2 SNEGSKA (reference sequence).

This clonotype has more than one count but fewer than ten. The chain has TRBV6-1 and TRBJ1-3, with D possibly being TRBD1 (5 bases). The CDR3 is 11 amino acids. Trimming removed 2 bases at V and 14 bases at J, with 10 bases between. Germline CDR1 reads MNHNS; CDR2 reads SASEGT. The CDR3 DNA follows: TGTGCCAGCAGTGAAATTCAGGGCTTATATTTT. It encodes CASSEIQGLYF.

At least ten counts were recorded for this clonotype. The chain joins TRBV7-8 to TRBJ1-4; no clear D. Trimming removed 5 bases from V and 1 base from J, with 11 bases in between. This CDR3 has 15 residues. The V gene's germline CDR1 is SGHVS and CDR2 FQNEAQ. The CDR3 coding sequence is TGTGCCAGCAGCACAGAGGCGGGAACTAATGAAAAACTGTTTTTT. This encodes CASSTEAGTNEKLFF.

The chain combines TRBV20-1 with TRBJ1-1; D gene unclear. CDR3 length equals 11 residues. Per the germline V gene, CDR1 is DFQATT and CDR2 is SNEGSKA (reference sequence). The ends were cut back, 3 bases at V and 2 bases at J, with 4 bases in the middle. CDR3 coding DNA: TGCAGTGCTAGTTCCAACACTGAAGCTTTCTTT. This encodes CSASSNTEAFF.

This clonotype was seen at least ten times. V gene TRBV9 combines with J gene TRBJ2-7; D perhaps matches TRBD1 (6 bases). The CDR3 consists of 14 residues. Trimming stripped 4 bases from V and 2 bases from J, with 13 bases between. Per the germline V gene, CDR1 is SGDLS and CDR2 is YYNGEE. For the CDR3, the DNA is TGTGCCAGCAGCCTAAGACAGGACCCCTACGAGCAGTACTTC. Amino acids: CASSLRQDPYEQYF.

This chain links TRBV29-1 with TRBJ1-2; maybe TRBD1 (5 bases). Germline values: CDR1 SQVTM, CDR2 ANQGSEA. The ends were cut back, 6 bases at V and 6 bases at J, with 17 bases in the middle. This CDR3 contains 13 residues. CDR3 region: CSVVTPGADGYTF. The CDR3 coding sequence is TGCAGCGTCGTAACCCCCGGGGCTGATGGCTACACCTTC.

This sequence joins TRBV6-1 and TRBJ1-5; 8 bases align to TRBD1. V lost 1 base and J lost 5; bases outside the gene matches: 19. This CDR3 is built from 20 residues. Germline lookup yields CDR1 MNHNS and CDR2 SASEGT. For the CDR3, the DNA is TGTGCCAGCAGTGAAGGCCCTTCGCTCCGGACAGGGTTTGTAGATCAGCCCCAGCATTTT. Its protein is CASSEGPSLRTGFVDQPQHF.

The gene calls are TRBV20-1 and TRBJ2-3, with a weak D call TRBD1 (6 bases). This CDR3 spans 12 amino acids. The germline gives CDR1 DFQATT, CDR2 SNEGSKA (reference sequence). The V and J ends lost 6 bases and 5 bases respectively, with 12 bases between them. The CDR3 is CSAEQGLDTQYF. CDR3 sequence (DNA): TGCAGTGCCGAGCAGGGGTTAGATACGCAGTATTTT.

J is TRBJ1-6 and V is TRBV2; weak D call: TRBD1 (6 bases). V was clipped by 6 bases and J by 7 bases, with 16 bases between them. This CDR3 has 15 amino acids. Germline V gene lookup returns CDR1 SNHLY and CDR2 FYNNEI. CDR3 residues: CASRIGQTVNSPLHF. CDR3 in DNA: TGTGCCAGCAGGATAGGACAGACTGTAAATTCACCCCTCCACTTT.

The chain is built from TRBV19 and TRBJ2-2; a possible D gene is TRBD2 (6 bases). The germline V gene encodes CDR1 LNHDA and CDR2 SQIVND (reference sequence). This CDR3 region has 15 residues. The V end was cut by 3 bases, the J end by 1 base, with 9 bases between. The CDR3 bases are TGTGCCAGTAGTATCGGGAGACAGAACACCGGGGAGCTGTTTTTT. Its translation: CASSIGRQNTGELFF. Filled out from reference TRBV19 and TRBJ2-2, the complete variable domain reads DGGITQSPKYLFRKEGQNVTLSCEQNLNHDAMYWYRQDPGQGLRLIYYSQIVNDFQKGDIAEGYSVSREKKESFPLTVTSAQKNPTAFYLCASSIGRQNTGELFFGEGSRLTVL.

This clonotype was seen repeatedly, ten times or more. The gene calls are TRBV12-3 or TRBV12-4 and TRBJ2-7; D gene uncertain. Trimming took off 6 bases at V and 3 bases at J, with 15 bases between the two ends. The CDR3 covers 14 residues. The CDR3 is CASSPPGRDYEQYF. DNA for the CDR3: TGTGCCAGCAGCCCCCCAGGTAGGGACTACGAGCAGTACTTC.

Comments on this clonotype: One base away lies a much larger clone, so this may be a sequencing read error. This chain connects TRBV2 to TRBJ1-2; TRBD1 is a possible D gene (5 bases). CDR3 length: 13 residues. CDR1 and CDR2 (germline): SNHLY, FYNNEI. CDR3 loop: CASSGVGGGGYIF. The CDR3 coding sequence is TGTGCCAGCAGTGGTGTTGGGGGAGGAGGCTACATCTTC.

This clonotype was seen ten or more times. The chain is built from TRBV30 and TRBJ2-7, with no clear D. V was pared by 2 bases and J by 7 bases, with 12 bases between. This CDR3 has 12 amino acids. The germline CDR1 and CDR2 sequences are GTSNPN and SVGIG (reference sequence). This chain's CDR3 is CAWSSPLEEQYF. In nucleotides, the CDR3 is TGTGCCTGGAGTAGCCCCCTCGAGGAGCAGTACTTC.

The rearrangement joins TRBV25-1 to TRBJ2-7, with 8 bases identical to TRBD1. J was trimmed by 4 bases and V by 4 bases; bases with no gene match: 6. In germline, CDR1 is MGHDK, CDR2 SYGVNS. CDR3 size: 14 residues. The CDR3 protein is CASSAQRDRYEQYF. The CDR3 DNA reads TGTGCCAGCAGTGCCCAACGGGACAGGTACGAGCAGTACTTC.

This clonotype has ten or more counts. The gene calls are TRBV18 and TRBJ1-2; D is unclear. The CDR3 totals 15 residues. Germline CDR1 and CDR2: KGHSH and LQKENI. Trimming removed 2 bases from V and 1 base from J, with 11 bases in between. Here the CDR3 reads CASSPLRANNYGYTF. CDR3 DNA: TGTGCCAGCTCACCATTGCGGGCCAATAACTATGGCTACACCTTC.

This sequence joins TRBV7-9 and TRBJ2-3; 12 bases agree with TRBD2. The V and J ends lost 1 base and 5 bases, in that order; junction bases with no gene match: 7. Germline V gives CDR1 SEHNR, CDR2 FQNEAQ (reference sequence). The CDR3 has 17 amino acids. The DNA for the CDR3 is TGTGCCAGCAGCTTAGACTTCGCTAGCGGGGGGGAAGATACGCAGTATTTT. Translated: CASSLDFASGGEDTQYF.

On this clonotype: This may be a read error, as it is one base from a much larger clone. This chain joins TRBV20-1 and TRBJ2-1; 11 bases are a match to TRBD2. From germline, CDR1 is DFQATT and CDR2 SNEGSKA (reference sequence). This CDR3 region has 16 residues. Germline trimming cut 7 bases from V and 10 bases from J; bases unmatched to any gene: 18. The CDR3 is CSVTGRWASGRYEQFF. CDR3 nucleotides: TGCAGTGTGACAGGGCGGTGGGCTAGCGGGAGGTACGAGCAGTTCTTC.

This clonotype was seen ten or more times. The CDR3 here is CASSGGQGPTGELFF. CDR3 in DNA: TGTGCCAGCAGTGGGGGACAGGGACCCACCGGGGAGCTGTTTTTT. The chain has TRBV12-3 or TRBV12-4 and TRBJ2-2; 9 nucleotides line up with TRBD1. The trim removed 5 bases at V and 4 bases at J, leaving 5 bases unmatched. The CDR3 runs 15 residues.

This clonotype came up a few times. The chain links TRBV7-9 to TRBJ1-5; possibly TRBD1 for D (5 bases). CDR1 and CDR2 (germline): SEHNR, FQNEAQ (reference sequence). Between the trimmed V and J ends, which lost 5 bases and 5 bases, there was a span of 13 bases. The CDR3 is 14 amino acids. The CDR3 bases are TGTGCCAGCAGCGTTGGCCGGGGCCATCAGCCCCAGCATTTT. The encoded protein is CASSVGRGHQPQHF.

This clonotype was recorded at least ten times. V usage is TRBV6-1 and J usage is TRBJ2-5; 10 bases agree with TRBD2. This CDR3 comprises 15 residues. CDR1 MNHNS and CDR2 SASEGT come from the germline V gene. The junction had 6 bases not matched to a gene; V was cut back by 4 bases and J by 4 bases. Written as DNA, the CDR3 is TGTGCCAGCAGTGGGAGCGGGGGGGCGGCAGAGACCCAGTACTTC. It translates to CASSGSGGAAETQYF.

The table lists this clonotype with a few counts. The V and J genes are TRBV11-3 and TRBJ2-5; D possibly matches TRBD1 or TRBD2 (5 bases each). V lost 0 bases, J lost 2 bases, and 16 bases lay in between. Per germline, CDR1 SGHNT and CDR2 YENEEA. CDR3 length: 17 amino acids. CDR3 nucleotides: TGTGCCAGCAGCTTAGATCCGGGACCGCAATTACAAGAGACCCAGTACTTC. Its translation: CASSLDPGPQLQETQYF. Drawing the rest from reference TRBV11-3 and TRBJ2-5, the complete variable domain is EAGVVQSPRYKIIEKKQPVAFWCNPISGHNTLYWYLQNLGQGPELLIRYENEEAVDDSQLPKDRFSAERLKGVDSTLKIQPAELGDSAVYLCASSLDPGPQLQETQYFGPGTRLLVL.